The 19 T cell receptor beta chains given below trace back to one sample, sequenced in a study of T cell responses to AZD1222 COVID-19 vaccine. Clones were read by immunoSEQ multiplex PCR, and TCRdb kept only the in-frame ones, dropping some. The profile shows 120,000 to 150,000 clones, approximately 91% of them singletons. The starting material was peripheral blood, obtained 28 days after the second AZD1222 dose. The receptors were sampled from an adult who received the AZD1222 COVID-19 vaccine.

The chain recombines TRBV19 with TRBJ1-5; a possible D gene is TRBD1 (5 bases). The CDR3 runs 15 residues. The ends were cut back, 5 bases at V and 1 base at J, with 12 bases in the middle. Germline-derived CDR1 and CDR2 are LNHDA and SQIVND (reference sequence). CDR3 amino acids: CASSPGGGSNQPQHF. The CDR3 nucleotides read TGTGCCAGTAGTCCTGGGGGGGGGAGCAATCAGCCCCAGCATTTT.

This sequence joins TRBV11-2 and TRBJ1-6; possibly TRBD1 for D (6 bases). Germline CDR1 SGHAT, CDR2 FQNNGV. The CDR3 runs 15 residues. The V end lost 3 bases, the J end lost 9 bases, and 15 bases lay between the germline ends. The CDR3 sequence is CASSFRTELGSPLHF. In DNA form, the CDR3 reads TGTGCCAGCAGCTTCCGGACAGAGTTGGGTTCACCCCTCCACTTT.

This clone showed up just a few times. The rearrangement links TRBV5-4 to TRBJ1-4, with TRBD1 as a possible D gene (5 bases). The CDR3 runs to 17 residues. Germline values: CDR1 SGHNT, CDR2 YYREEE (reference sequence). Trimming cost V 4 bases and J 2 bases, with 18 bases left between them. This CDR3 is CASSPGTSPSTNEKLFF. DNA of the CDR3: TGTGCCAGCAGCCCCGGGACGTCGCCCAGCACTAATGAAAAACTGTTTTTT.

This chain uses TRBV3-1 (or the pseudogene TRBV3-2) with TRBJ2-7, with D perhaps matching TRBD1 or TRBD2 (5 bases each). V lost 2 bases and J 2 bases, leaving 10 bases between the germline ends. CDR1 is LGHDT and CDR2 is YNNKEL in the germline V gene (reference sequence). The CDR3 consists of 14 residues. The CDR3 is CASSQPGRTYEQYF. As DNA, the CDR3 is TGTGCCAGCAGCCAACCGGGGCGAACCTACGAGCAGTACTTC.

The chain carries TRBV27 and TRBJ1-1; maybe TRBD1 (6 bases). The V end was cut by 7 bases, the J end by 4 bases, with 13 bases between. Looked up from germline, CDR1 is MNHEY and CDR2 is SMNVEV (reference sequence). There are 13 residues in the CDR3. In nucleotides, the CDR3 is TGTGCCAGCATGAGAGGGGGAGTCACTGAAGCTTTCTTT. Protein product: CASMRGGVTEAFF.

V and J are TRBV27 and TRBJ1-1; a weak D match, TRBD1 (6 bases). Germline CDR1 reads MNHEY; CDR2 reads SMNVEV (reference sequence). The V end was cut by 7 bases, the J end by 0 bases, with 15 bases between. The CDR3 is made up of 15 amino acids. The CDR3 is CASTPGTPMNTEAFF. The CDR3 coding sequence is TGTGCCAGCACCCCCGGGACACCAATGAACACTGAAGCTTTCTTT.

This clone appeared a single time. V gene TRBV5-5 combines with J gene TRBJ1-5; 7 bases line up with TRBD1. The V and J ends lost 2 bases and 7 bases, in that order; junction bases with no gene match: 6. The CDR3 consists of 14 residues. Germline CDR1 is SGHKS and CDR2 is YYEKEE (reference sequence). CDR3 DNA sequence: TGTGCCAGCAGCTTTACAGGGGTGGGCCAGCCCCAGCATTTT. This translates into CASSFTGVGQPQHF.

The chain couples TRBV19 to TRBJ1-4; 7 bases line up with TRBD1. The V gene's germline CDR1 is LNHDA and CDR2 SQIVND (reference sequence). J lost 8 bases, V lost 9 bases, and 12 bases had no gene match. CDR3 length equals 14 residues. Here the CDR3 reads CASAGTAAREKLFF. In nucleotides, the CDR3 is TGTGCCAGCGCTGGGACAGCAGCAAGGGAAAAACTGTTTTTT.

CDR3 sequence (DNA): TGTGCCAGCAGCTTAGCGAAGTCGAGGGACACAAGCAATTCACCCCTCCACTTT. This translates into CASSLAKSRDTSNSPLHF. The chain has TRBV7-9 and TRBJ1-6, with a weak D call TRBD1 (6 bases). The CDR3 is 18 residues long. V was pared by 0 bases and J by 7 bases, with 19 bases between. Germline V lookup: CDR1 SEHNR, CDR2 FQNEAQ (reference sequence). Full variable domain (outside the CDR3, taken from reference TRBV7-9 and TRBJ1-6): DTGVSQNPRHKITKRGQNVTFRCDPISEHNRLYWYRQTLGQGPEFLTYFQNEAQLEKSRLLSDRFSAERPKGSFSTLEIQRTEQGDSAMYLCASSLAKSRDTSNSPLHFGNGTRLTVT.

In its sample, this clone was seen many times. The chain is built from TRBV7-8 and TRBJ1-5; D is possibly TRBD1 (6 bases). The CDR3 runs to 13 residues. Germline V gene lookup returns CDR1 SGHVS and CDR2 FQNEAQ. The V end lost 5 bases, the J end lost 4 bases, and 9 bases lay between the germline ends. The CDR3 is CASSTQGNQPQHF. CDR3 DNA: TGTGCCAGCAGCACACAGGGTAATCAGCCCCAGCATTTT.

The V and J genes are TRBV13 and TRBJ2-3; no clear D gene. The ends were cut back, 3 bases at V and 7 bases at J, with 8 bases in the middle. Germline CDR1 PRHDT, CDR2 FYEKMQ (reference sequence). The CDR3 sequence is 12 residues long. CDR3 sequence: CASSFRSNTQYF. The CDR3 DNA reads TGTGCCAGCAGCTTCCGGTCGAATACGCAGTATTTT.

This clone showed up just a few times. The chain has TRBV5-6 and TRBJ1-1, with 7 bases identical to TRBD1. Germline trimming cut 4 bases from V and 5 bases from J; bases unmatched to any gene: 8. The CDR3 has 14 amino acids. Germline CDR1 SGHDT, CDR2 YYEEEE. CDR3 nucleotide sequence: TGTGCCAGCAGCGGAGGGACAGCCAGGACTGAAGCTTTCTTT. This codes for CASSGGTARTEAFF.

The V and J genes are TRBV5-1 and TRBJ1-6; possible D gene TRBD1, 6 bases. Germline V gene data show CDR1 as SGHRS and CDR2 as YFSETQ. Trimming took off 3 bases at V and 0 bases at J, with 13 bases between the two ends. The CDR3 length is 17 residues. CDR3 sequence (DNA): TGCGCCAGCAGCTATGAAGGGACAAGCTCCTATAATTCACCCCTCCACTTT. Its translation is CASSYEGTSSYNSPLHF.

The V gene is TRBV6-4, the J gene TRBJ1-5; maybe TRBD1 (6 bases). The CDR3 consists of 16 residues. V was cut by 2 bases and J by 2 bases, with 13 bases left in between. CDR1 and CDR2 from the germline V gene are MRHNA and SNTAGT. The CDR3 nucleotides read TGTGCCAGCAGTGACCGGCAGGGGTCCTGCAATCAGCCCCAGCATTTT. This gives the protein CASSDRQGSCNQPQHF.

The chain couples TRBV12-3 or TRBV12-4 to TRBJ2-7; 10 bases line up with TRBD2. The CDR3 runs 13 residues. V was pared by 7 bases and J by 4 bases, with 4 bases of the junction left unmatched. This chain's CDR3 is CASKTSGVYEQYF. CDR3 nucleotide sequence: TGTGCCAGCAAAACTAGCGGGGTATACGAGCAGTACTTC.

The J gene is TRBJ1-1, the V gene TRBV7-2; 11 bases agree with TRBD1. Germline V gene lookup returns CDR1 SGHTA and CDR2 FQGNSA. The CDR3 contains 16 residues. The V gene end was trimmed by 4 bases and the J gene end by 1 base; junction bases not matched to a gene: 5. As DNA, the CDR3 is TGTGCCAGCAGCTGGGGGACAGGGGGAAGGAACACTGAAGCTTTCTTT. It yields the protein CASSWGTGGRNTEAFF.

This rearrangement joins TRBV7-9 to TRBJ1-2; 8 bases line up with TRBD1. The CDR3 spans 15 residues. Germline V gene data show CDR1 as SEHNR and CDR2 as FQNEAQ (reference sequence). V lost 5 bases, J lost 1 base, and 6 bases stayed unmatched. The CDR3 here is CASSPRTGYNYGYTF. In DNA, the CDR3 is TGTGCCAGCAGCCCACGGACAGGGTATAACTATGGCTACACCTTC.

This chain links TRBV5-1 with TRBJ1-6, with 7 bases that match TRBD1. CDR1 is SGHRS and CDR2 is YFSETQ in the germline V gene. The CDR3 contains 16 residues. The V and J ends lost 0 bases and 7 bases, in that order; junction bases with no gene match: 7. The CDR3 spells CASSLEGASTNSPLHF. The CDR3 DNA reads TGCGCCAGCAGCTTGGAGGGGGCAAGTACGAATTCACCCCTCCACTTT.

The chain combines TRBV13 with TRBJ1-5; TRBD1 is a possible D gene (5 bases). V lost 4 bases and J 5 bases, leaving 18 bases between the germline ends. The CDR3 extends over 16 amino acids. Per germline, CDR1 PRHDT and CDR2 FYEKMQ (reference sequence). Written as DNA, the CDR3 is TGTGCCAGCAGCTCCCGCCAGGTCCTAGGGGATCAGCCCCAGCATTTT. Its translation is CASSSRQVLGDQPQHF. Full variable domain (remainder filled in from reference TRBV13 and TRBJ1-5): AAGVIQSPRHLIKEKRETATLKCYPIPRHDTVYWYQQGPGQDPQFLISFYEKMQSDKGSIPDRFSAQQFSDYHSELNMSSLELGDSALYFCASSSRQVLGDQPQHFGDGTRLSIL.